The 27 T cell receptor beta chains presented below share a single source sample, sequenced in a study of control samples from healthy donors and cancer patients. Sequencing was performed with immunoSEQ multiplex PCR; in TCRdb, only in-frame clones are kept and a portion is missing. Among 110,000 to 150,000 clones listed, about 85% were seen once. Sequencing was carried out using blood. All receptors come from a woman aged 25 to 39 in good health.

The table lists this clone with a few counts. The J gene is TRBJ1-1, the V gene TRBV2; 10 bases are a match to TRBD1. CDR3 length: 14 residues. J was trimmed by 5 bases and V by 5 bases; bases with no gene match: 5. From germline, CDR1 is SNHLY and CDR2 FYNNEI. This CDR3 reads CASSQGQGRTEAFF. CDR3 sequence (DNA): TGTGCCAGCAGTCAGGGACAGGGGAGAACTGAAGCTTTCTTT.

This clone was seen only once. The rearrangement joins TRBV24-1 to TRBJ2-5; TRBD1 agrees at 8 bases. Losses at the gene ends were 3 bases for V and 4 bases for J; bases not matched to a gene: 12. The CDR3 extends over 17 amino acids. In germline, CDR1 is KGHDR, CDR2 SFDVKD. The CDR3 here is CATSDTGTGHLRETQYF. The CDR3 DNA follows: TGTGCCACCAGTGATACGGGGACAGGCCACCTCCGAGAGACCCAGTACTTC.

This chain joins TRBV27 and TRBJ2-7, with D perhaps TRBD2 (6 bases). This CDR3 is built from 15 residues. Trimming pared 3 bases from V and 6 bases from J, leaving 18 bases between. Per germline, CDR1 MNHEY and CDR2 SMNVEV (reference sequence). CDR3 coding DNA: TGTGCCAGCAGTTTGGTAGTGGGGGGAGTGGGCGAGCAGTACTTC. Translation gives CASSLVVGGVGEQYF.

CDR3 DNA sequence: TGTGCCATCAGTGTCACAGGAGCCCAAGAGACCCAGTACTTC. Protein: CAISVTGAQETQYF. The chain links TRBV10-3 to TRBJ2-5, with D maybe TRBD1 (5 bases). V lost 4 bases and J lost 1, with 10 bases in between. Germline V lookup: CDR1 ENHRY, CDR2 SYGVKD. The CDR3 consists of 14 residues.

The chain has TRBV6-4 and TRBJ2-7; D may be TRBD2 (6 bases). Germline assignment: CDR1 MRHNA and CDR2 SNTAGT. Trimming removed 5 bases from V and 4 bases from J, with 18 bases in between. CDR3 length: 15 residues. Here the CDR3 DNA reads TGTGCCAGCAGTCCCGAGTCGGGGAGGAGTTACGAGCAGTACTTC. This codes for CASSPESGRSYEQYF.

The V gene is TRBV18, the J gene TRBJ1-2; D remains ambiguous. This CDR3 spans 15 amino acids. CDR1 is KGHSH and CDR2 is LQKENI in the germline V gene. Trimming stripped 3 bases from V and 2 bases from J, with 13 bases between. The CDR3 DNA is TGTGCCAGCTCACCCGCTCACGTCACCAACTATGGCTACACCTTC. Translation gives CASSPAHVTNYGYTF.

The chain joins TRBV29-1 to TRBJ2-2, with TRBD2 identical over 9 bases. CDR1 and CDR2 from the germline V gene are SQVTM and ANQGSEA. This CDR3 comprises 13 residues. The trim removed 4 bases at V and 6 bases at J, leaving 3 bases unmatched. The CDR3 DNA reads TGCAGCGTTGTTAGCGGGAGCTCCGGGGAGCTGTTTTTT. Encoded protein: CSVVSGSSGELFF.

The rearrangement links TRBV19 to TRBJ2-3; D not resolved. This CDR3 spans 15 amino acids. V dropped 1 base and J dropped 2 bases, with 10 bases sitting between them. Germline CDR1 reads LNHDA; CDR2 reads SQIVND (reference sequence). In DNA form, the CDR3 reads TGTGCCAGTAGTATAGGCCCTGGGGTCACAGATACGCAGTATTTT. Translating gives CASSIGPGVTDTQYF.

The chain has TRBV19 and TRBJ1-6, with 9 nucleotides matching TRBD1. V lost 5 bases, J lost 10 bases, and 6 bases stayed unmatched. This CDR3 is 14 amino acids long. Germline values: CDR1 LNHDA, CDR2 SQIVND (reference sequence). CDR3 amino acids: CASSWTGEESPLHF. In DNA, the CDR3 is TGTGCCAGTAGTTGGACAGGGGAGGAATCACCCCTCCACTTT.

The chain links TRBV15 to TRBJ2-2; D perhaps matches TRBD2 (5 bases). V shed 0 bases and J shed 7 bases, with 15 bases lying between them. Germline V gives CDR1 LNHNV, CDR2 YYDKDF (reference sequence). CDR3 length: 16 residues. The CDR3 loop is CATSRDLEAAIGELFF. Here the CDR3 DNA reads TGTGCCACCAGCAGAGACTTGGAGGCAGCCATCGGGGAGCTGTTTTTT.

The genes are TRBV11-2 and TRBJ1-4; 7 bases map to TRBD1. CDR3 length: 16 residues. The trim removed 4 bases at V and 10 bases at J, leaving 15 bases unmatched. CDR1 SGHAT and CDR2 FQNNGV come from the germline V gene. The CDR3 sequence is CASSSTGSGQVGKLFF. The CDR3 DNA follows: TGTGCCAGCAGCTCCACCGGATCAGGACAGGTCGGAAAACTGTTTTTT.

This clone was counted once. The chain recombines TRBV28 with TRBJ2-7; unclear D gene. This CDR3 contains 15 residues. Germline V CDR1 and CDR2: MDHEN, SYDVKM. V lost 6 bases and J lost 5, with 20 bases in between. DNA of the CDR3: TGTGCCAGCAGCTATAGAATGGAGCGAGGCCACGAGCAGTACTTC. Protein sequence: CASSYRMERGHEQYF.

In its sample, this clone was seen a few times. The chain combines TRBV5-4 with TRBJ1-2, with TRBD1 as a possible D gene (6 bases). This CDR3 has 14 residues. Trimming stripped 5 bases from V and 5 bases from J, with 16 bases between. Germline V lookup: CDR1 SGHNT, CDR2 YYREEE (reference sequence). DNA of the CDR3: TGTGCCAGCAGACCCCCGGACAGAAGTTATGGCTACACCTTC. Its protein product is CASRPPDRSYGYTF.

This chain links TRBV19 with TRBJ1-5; 8 nucleotides align to TRBD1. V lost 0 bases to trimming and J lost 5 bases; unmatched junction nucleotides: 12. The germline V gene encodes CDR1 LNHDA and CDR2 SQIVND (reference sequence). The CDR3 totals 18 residues. As DNA, the CDR3 is TGTGCCAGTAGTATAGATCTCTTGGACAGGGCGATCGATCAGCCCCAGCATTTT. It yields the protein CASSIDLLDRAIDQPQHF.

V gene TRBV6-6 combines with J gene TRBJ2-1; the match to TRBD2 covers 12 bases. The length of the CDR3 is 16 residues. The germline gives CDR1 MNHNY, CDR2 SVGAGI (reference sequence). The trim removed 2 bases at V and 10 bases at J, leaving 9 bases unmatched. CDR3 protein: CASSYRLGLAGSEQFF. CDR3 coding DNA: TGTGCCAGCAGTTACCGGTTGGGACTAGCGGGTTCAGAGCAGTTCTTC.

The J gene is TRBJ2-7, the V gene TRBV11-2; D is perhaps TRBD1 or TRBD2 (6 bases each). Trimming shortened V by 3 bases and J by 3 bases, and 18 bases separated the two germline ends. This CDR3 region has 16 residues. Looked up from germline, CDR1 is SGHAT and CDR2 is FQNNGV. This chain's CDR3 is CASSFRQRGDFYEQYF. CDR3 DNA sequence: TGTGCCAGCAGCTTTCGGCAGAGGGGGGACTTCTACGAGCAGTACTTC.

The chain recombines TRBV7-2 with TRBJ2-7, with 12 bases matching TRBD2. Germline values: CDR1 SGHTA, CDR2 FQGNSA. The CDR3 is 16 residues long. V was pared by 4 bases and J by 2 bases, with 6 bases of the junction left unmatched. CDR3 sequence (DNA): TGTGCCAGCAGCTATTCCGGACTAGCGGGAACCTACGAGCAGTACTTC. This gives the protein CASSYSGLAGTYEQYF.

To note about this clone: Other DNA variants within this sample encode the same CDR3. The chain employs TRBV6-1 and TRBJ2-7, with unresolved D. This CDR3 has 11 amino acids. V was cut by 3 bases and J by 1 base, with 1 base left in between. The V gene's germline CDR1 is MNHNS and CDR2 SASEGT. CDR3 nucleotides: TGTGCCAGCAGTGATTCCTACGAGCAGTACTTC. Its translation: CASSDSYEQYF.

This clone was seen only a few times. The chain links TRBV5-8 to TRBJ2-1; 8 bases map to TRBD2. The CDR3 covers 13 residues. The trim removed 3 bases at V and 12 bases at J, leaving 8 bases unmatched. Per germline, CDR1 SGHTS and CDR2 YDEGEE. The chain's CDR3 is CASSSGGRIGQFF. The CDR3 DNA reads TGTGCCAGCAGCTCCGGCGGGAGGATTGGGCAGTTCTTC.

This sequence joins TRBV7-2 and TRBJ1-1; tentative D call: TRBD1 (6 bases). Trimming took 3 bases from V and 3 from J, leaving 8 bases between them. CDR3 length equals 13 residues. Per the germline V gene, CDR1 is SGHTA and CDR2 is FQGNSA. The CDR3 here is CASSLRGYTEAFF. Here the CDR3 DNA reads TGTGCCAGCAGCTTGAGGGGGTACACTGAAGCTTTCTTT.

Points on this clone: Germline and junction disagree at one end, which may indicate a read error. V gene TRBV19 combines with J gene TRBJ2-3; D not resolved. The CDR3 runs 14 residues. Germline values: CDR1 LNHDA, CDR2 SQIVND (reference sequence). CDR3 region: CASSFGSRTDTQYF. CDR3 DNA: TGTGCCAGTAGTTTCGGGTCCCGCACGGATACGCAGTATTTT.

V is TRBV11-3 and J is TRBJ2-3; perhaps TRBD2 as D (6 bases). CDR3 length: 15 residues. CDR1 and CDR2 from the germline V gene are SGHNT and YENEEA. V was trimmed by 5 bases and J by 5 bases, leaving 17 bases between them. This CDR3 reads CASSLNPGAGDTQYF. The CDR3 DNA reads as TGTGCCAGCAGCCTGAACCCGGGAGCGGGAGATACGCAGTATTTT.

This clone was detected once. The chain carries TRBV2 and TRBJ2-1, with D unresolved. The CDR3 runs 15 residues. The germline V gene encodes CDR1 SNHLY and CDR2 FYNNEI. V gave up 2 bases and J gave up 1 base, with 9 bases separating them. For the CDR3, the DNA is TGTGCCAGCAGTGAAAAGGGTGGATCCTACAATGAGCAGTTCTTC. Protein sequence: CASSEKGGSYNEQFF.

The gene calls are TRBV23-1 and TRBJ1-1; D unresolved. TRBV23-1 is an ORF for which the function is uncertain. V was clipped by 3 bases and J by 1 base, with 12 bases between them. The CDR3 totals 15 residues. The CDR3 bases are TGCGCCAGCAGTCACCTGAACAGAAGGAACACTGAAGCTTTCTTT. Residues: CASSHLNRRNTEAFF.

The chain uses TRBV11-2 and TRBJ2-3; 7 nucleotides match TRBD2. The germline gives CDR1 SGHAT, CDR2 FQNNGV. The trim removed 3 bases at V and 4 bases at J, leaving 7 bases unmatched. The CDR3 runs 15 residues. In nucleotides, the CDR3 is TGTGCCAGCAGCTTGCAAGGCGGGAGCCCAGATACGCAGTATTTT. Residues: CASSLQGGSPDTQYF.

J is TRBJ2-5 and V is TRBV27; 7 nucleotides agree with TRBD2. V lost 1 base and J lost 2; bases outside the gene matches: 13. Germline V CDR1 and CDR2: MNHEY, SMNVEV (reference sequence). This CDR3 contains 18 residues. The CDR3: CASSLFYQQAGLQETQYF. In nucleotides, the CDR3 is TGTGCCAGCAGTTTATTCTACCAACAAGCGGGGCTACAAGAGACCCAGTACTTC.

This clone was counted a single time. The CDR3 here is CASSSDPPGELTEAFF. In nucleotides, the CDR3 is TGTGCCAGCAGTTCCGACCCCCCAGGGGAACTGACTGAAGCTTTCTTT. The genes are TRBV27 and TRBJ1-1; D is possibly TRBD1 (6 bases). The CDR3 covers 16 residues. The V end lost 4 bases, the J end lost 5 bases, and 20 bases lay between the germline ends. Germline loops: CDR1 MNHEY, CDR2 SMNVEV (reference sequence).